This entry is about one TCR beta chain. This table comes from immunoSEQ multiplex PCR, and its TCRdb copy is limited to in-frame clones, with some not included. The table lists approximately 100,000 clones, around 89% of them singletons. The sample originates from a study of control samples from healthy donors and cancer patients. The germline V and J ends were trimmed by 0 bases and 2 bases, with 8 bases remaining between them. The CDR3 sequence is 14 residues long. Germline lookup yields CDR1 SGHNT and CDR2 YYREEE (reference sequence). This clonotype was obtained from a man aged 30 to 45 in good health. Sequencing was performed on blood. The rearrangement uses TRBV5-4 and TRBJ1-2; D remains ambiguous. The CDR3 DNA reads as TGTGCCAGCAGCTTGGAGAGGGTAAACTATGGCTACACCTTC. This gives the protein CASSLERVNYGYTF.